These 9 T cell receptor beta chains came from one sample sequenced in a study of T cells after yellow fever vaccination. TCRdb reprocessed the 5' RACE reads with MiXCR, giving one entry per CDR3 protein. The table has a few hundred thousand distinct CDR3 sequences, roughly 4.3% seen once. Source: PBMCs, taken 5 days after the yellow fever booster vaccination. These receptors originate from a man in his late teens or twenties who received the YFV17D yellow fever vaccine.

The table lists this clonotype with many counts. J is TRBJ1-2 and V is TRBV4-1; possible D gene TRBD1, 6 bases. With 0 bases removed from V and 3 bases from J, the gap between germline ends came to 11 bases. Germline CDR1 and CDR2: MGHRA and YSYEKL. The CDR3 consists of 15 residues. CDR3 region: CASSQDSRGDYGYTF. The CDR3 DNA follows: TGCGCCAGCAGCCAAGATAGCAGGGGTGACTATGGCTACACCTTC.

This clonotype was counted at least ten times. V and J are TRBV29-1 and TRBJ2-3, with D uncertain. This CDR3 is built from 13 residues. Germline V gives CDR1 SQVTM, CDR2 ANQGSEA. V dropped 7 bases and J dropped 2 bases, with 13 bases sitting between them. The CDR3 DNA reads TGCAGCGCCTTAATTCGAGACACAGATACGCAGTATTTT. It codes for CSALIRDTDTQYF.

This clonotype was seen a few times. The chain links TRBV7-9 to TRBJ2-1; no reliable D call. V dropped 5 bases and J dropped 6 bases, with 11 bases sitting between them. Germline CDR1 is SEHNR and CDR2 is FQNEAQ (reference sequence). The CDR3 is made up of 13 amino acids. CDR3 sequence (DNA): TGTGCCAGCAGCCCAGACCACTTCAATGAGCAGTTCTTC. Residues: CASSPDHFNEQFF.

This clonotype was detected a few times. This rearrangement joins TRBV7-2 to TRBJ2-5; the D gene could be TRBD1 or TRBD2 (6 bases each). This CDR3 spans 16 amino acids. Germline CDR1 is SGHTA and CDR2 is FQGNSA. The V gene lost 5 bases and the J gene lost 2 bases, with 18 bases spanning the gap. The CDR3 sequence is CASSPPWGAGQETQYF. CDR3 nucleotides: TGTGCCAGCAGCCCGCCTTGGGGGGCGGGACAAGAGACCCAGTACTTC.

This clonotype was detected ten times or more. The chain employs TRBV4-3 and TRBJ2-1; no definite D call. The CDR3 length is 12 residues. V lost 4 bases and J lost 5, with 6 bases in between. Germline V CDR1 and CDR2: LGHNA, YSLEER. The CDR3 DNA reads as TGCGCCAGCAGCCTCAGAAACAATGAGCAGTTCTTC. It encodes CASSLRNNEQFF.

The J gene is TRBJ1-2, the V gene TRBV7-2; possibly TRBD1 for D (6 bases). The CDR3 has 13 amino acids. From germline, CDR1 is SGHTA and CDR2 FQGNSA. V was pared by 5 bases and J by 12 bases, with 19 bases between. CDR3 coding DNA: TGTGCCAGCAGCGGGAGGGGGAACTTAGGTCACACCTTC. Translating it yields CASSGRGNLGHTF. The full variable domain, with the rest looked up from reference TRBV7-2 and TRBJ1-2, is GAGVSQSPSNKVTEKGKDVELRCDPISGHTALYWYRQSLGQGLEFLIYFQGNSAPDKSGLPSDRFSAERTGGSVSTLTIQRTQQEDSAVYLCASSGRGNLGHTFGSGTRLTVV.

This clonotype was found a few times. The CDR3 here is CASSPAGAYNEQFF. The DNA for the CDR3 is TGTGCCAGCAGCCCGGCAGGGGCCTACAATGAGCAGTTCTTC. The chain is built from TRBV9 and TRBJ2-1; the D gene is possibly TRBD1 (6 bases). The germline V and J ends were trimmed by 4 bases and 2 bases, with 10 bases remaining between them. This CDR3 contains 14 residues. Germline V lookup: CDR1 SGDLS, CDR2 YYNGEE.

This clonotype was counted ten times or more. The chain uses TRBV9 and TRBJ2-5, with TRBD2 matching 8 bases. Germline loops: CDR1 SGDLS, CDR2 YYNGEE. There are 17 residues in the CDR3. After removal of 0 bases from V and 4 bases from J, the junction contained 11 bases not matched to a gene. The CDR3 bases are TGTGCCAGCAGCGTAGCTACTTCGCGGGGGGCCGTAGAGACCCAGTACTTC. Translated: CASSVATSRGAVETQYF.

The rearrangement joins TRBV4-1 to TRBJ1-5; D may be TRBD1 (5 bases). The V gene lost 5 bases and the J gene lost 5 bases, with 16 bases spanning the gap. The CDR3 spans 15 residues. CDR1 and CDR2 from the germline V gene are MGHRA and YSYEKL. The CDR3 protein is CASSTHGGVHQPQHF. CDR3 nucleotides: TGCGCCAGCAGCACCCACGGGGGGGTGCATCAGCCCCAGCATTTT.